These T cell receptor beta chains were read from a single sample in a study of T-cell memory formation after mild COVID-19. TCRdb recomputed calls from the 5' RACE reads with MiXCR, one row per CDR3 protein. Found here are about 620,000 distinct CDR3 sequences, approximately 18% of them singletons; the top ten hold 12%. Sequenced sample: PBMCs or a T cell subset sorted from them (not recorded which). The receptors here all came from an adult woman who had mild COVID-19 (a few samples of this study predate the infection). Cell type and time point are not known. Each CDR3 is given without its conserved first and last residue. D genes are given only for firm matches.

v_call: TRBV4-2; d_call: TRBD2; cdr3_aa: ASSQEVSLAGGIFSEQF
v_call: TRBV7-6; d_call: NA; cdr3_aa: ASSLATGGDWYEQY
v_call: TRBV29-1; d_call: TRBD1; cdr3_aa: SVVAGGRQETQY
v_call: TRBV6-1; d_call: NA; cdr3_aa: ASTPRRYGYT
v_call: TRBV5-5; d_call: NA; cdr3_aa: ASSLGFGGAGYGYT
v_call: TRBV7-7; d_call: NA; cdr3_aa: ASSLASAKNIQY
v_call: TRBV4-2; d_call: TRBD2; cdr3_aa: ASSQEALAATYNEQF
v_call: TRBV7-2; d_call: NA; cdr3_aa: ASSASALQQF
v_call: TRBV4-3; d_call: TRBD1; cdr3_aa: ASSRHTWDRGLLNEQF
v_call: TRBV7-2; d_call: NA; cdr3_aa: ASSLRQDLNTEAF
v_call: TRBV11-3; d_call: NA; cdr3_aa: ASSGVSGGNNSPLH
v_call: TRBV25-1; d_call: NA; cdr3_aa: ASSVSGPNLPLGYT
v_call: TRBV5-5; d_call: TRBD1; cdr3_aa: ASGMGTGGNEQF
v_call: TRBV9; d_call: NA; cdr3_aa: ASSTGEWGETQY
v_call: TRBV4-2; d_call: NA; cdr3_aa: ASSQDLGTPTDTQY
v_call: TRBV25-1; d_call: TRBD2; cdr3_aa: ASSEISGRAFSRDEQF
v_call: TRBV29-1; d_call: NA; cdr3_aa: SVEKPSRSTEAF
v_call: TRBV5-6; d_call: TRBD1; cdr3_aa: ASRHQGGNYGYT
v_call: TRBV9; d_call: TRBD1; cdr3_aa: ASSVAGQGIRKF
v_call: TRBV24-1; d_call: NA; cdr3_aa: ATSDLSQGYGYT
v_call: TRBV13; d_call: TRBD2; cdr3_aa: ASSPQGLAGAVEQF
v_call: TRBV29-1; d_call: TRBD2; cdr3_aa: SVHPGLAGGLGTDTQY
v_call: TRBV2; d_call: NA; cdr3_aa: ASSDVGRNDEAF
v_call: TRBV5-1; d_call: NA; cdr3_aa: ASSLGGTSSQETQY
v_call: TRBV6-1; d_call: TRBD1; cdr3_aa: ASMHRTGTHNEQF
v_call: TRBV12-3/TRBV12-4; d_call: NA; cdr3_aa: ASRMGASNEQF
v_call: TRBV2; d_call: NA; cdr3_aa: ASGGGPDGNQPQH
v_call: TRBV27; d_call: TRBD2; cdr3_aa: ASSPGLAGGNYEQY
v_call: TRBV2; d_call: NA; cdr3_aa: ASTTGYTGELF
v_call: TRBV9; d_call: NA; cdr3_aa: ASSPRVGNSPLH
v_call: TRBV12-3/TRBV12-4; d_call: NA; cdr3_aa: ASSITLGLNTEAF
v_call: TRBV7-3; d_call: TRBD2; cdr3_aa: ASSLAPGGGAQNIQY
v_call: TRBV9; d_call: TRBD2; cdr3_aa: ASSAMTSGGFSPYNEQF
v_call: TRBV4-3; d_call: TRBD2; cdr3_aa: ASSPGTSGRVGEQF
v_call: TRBV29-1; d_call: NA; cdr3_aa: SVGKEAYGYT
v_call: TRBV7-3; d_call: NA; cdr3_aa: ASSPMSYGYNEQF
v_call: TRBV4-2; d_call: TRBD2; cdr3_aa: ASSQVAGGPMNEQY
v_call: TRBV6-5; d_call: TRBD2; cdr3_aa: ASSSRASGGTEQF
v_call: TRBV7-2; d_call: NA; cdr3_aa: ASSPSQMYQETQY
v_call: TRBV18; d_call: TRBD1; cdr3_aa: ASSPRTGTNLLGSPLH
v_call: TRBV20-1; d_call: TRBD1; cdr3_aa: SARDTGETQY
v_call: TRBV7-2; d_call: NA; cdr3_aa: ASSFLGAGYNEQF
v_call: TRBV7-8; d_call: NA; cdr3_aa: ASKAPGGLEQY
v_call: TRBV4-1; d_call: NA; cdr3_aa: ASRSRLSTDTQY
v_call: TRBV5-6; d_call: TRBD2; cdr3_aa: ASSILAGGSGANVLT
v_call: TRBV29-1; d_call: TRBD1; cdr3_aa: SAVGTGGNQPQH
v_call: TRBV20-1; d_call: NA; cdr3_aa: SATTRTGMNTEAF
v_call: TRBV10-3; d_call: NA; cdr3_aa: AISESPDSGNTIY
v_call: TRBV5-6; d_call: TRBD1; cdr3_aa: ASSYRQGGQETQY
v_call: TRBV4-1; d_call: NA; cdr3_aa: ASSQGQGFQETQY
v_call: TRBV12-3/TRBV12-4; d_call: NA; cdr3_aa: ASSLSPGDLF
v_call: TRBV14; d_call: TRBD2; cdr3_aa: ASSQVGLAGGQF
v_call: TRBV12-3/TRBV12-4; d_call: TRBD2; cdr3_aa: ASSPSAGDDYNEQF
v_call: TRBV12-3/TRBV12-4; d_call: TRBD1; cdr3_aa: ASSPDREWGYT
v_call: TRBV9; d_call: TRBD2; cdr3_aa: ASSVTSGSSYNEQF
v_call: TRBV12-3/TRBV12-4; d_call: NA; cdr3_aa: ASRAGGGGNQPQH
v_call: TRBV7-3; d_call: TRBD2; cdr3_aa: ASSAQRENTGELF
v_call: TRBV7-2; d_call: TRBD1; cdr3_aa: ASSLEGTGRYNEQF